This paragraph reports one T cell receptor beta chain. This record belongs to a study of T cells in Graves' hyperthyroidism and ophthalmopathy. Amplified TCR beta CDR3 regions came from RNA transcripts. The TCR CDR3 first-round RT-PCR relied on the HTBI primer set. MiXCR was run by TCRdb on the multiplex PCR reads, yielding one entry per CDR3 protein. This sample has 500,000 to 750,000 distinct CDR3 sequences; roughly 50% occur once, and the top ten carry around 8%. This TCR derives from a woman aged 18-35 years with Graves' hyperthyroidism. Sequencing used peripheral blood or thyroid tissue (not recorded which).

The CDR3 here is CAWSAWTGENEKLFF. The CDR3 nucleotides read TGTGCCTGGAGTGCCTGGACAGGGGAGAATGAAAAACTGTTTTTT. This chain uses TRBV30 with TRBJ1-4; 9 bases map to TRBD1. This CDR3 has 15 amino acids. Germline values: CDR1 GTSNPN, CDR2 SVGIG (reference sequence). Germline trimming cut 1 base from V and 5 bases from J; bases unmatched to any gene: 5.